A single sample is the source of the 23 T cell receptor beta chains below, sequenced in a study of PD-1 blockade in classical Hodgkin lymphoma. The method was immunoSEQ multiplex PCR; TCRdb's version includes in-frame clones alone and lacks a portion of them. Among roughly 19,000 clones listed, less than 85% were seen once. With no exception, relapse followed autologous stem cell transplantation in all patients, and brentuximab vedotin exposure varied. The starting material was peripheral blood mononuclear cells (PBMCs), obtained at baseline. The receptors stem from a human donor with classical Hodgkin lymphoma.

The chain links TRBV2 to TRBJ1-5; TRBD1 matches 7 bases. Looked up from germline, CDR1 is SNHLY and CDR2 is FYNNEI. The CDR3 spans 13 residues. The junction had 3 bases not matched to a gene; V was cut back by 6 bases and J by 4 bases. The CDR3 region is CASSDRENQPQHF. The CDR3, as DNA: TGTGCCAGCAGCGACAGGGAGAATCAGCCCCAGCATTTT.

This clone was seen a handful of times. The chain couples TRBV10-3 to TRBJ1-5; D perhaps matches TRBD1 (5 bases). Germline V gives CDR1 ENHRY, CDR2 SYGVKD. Deletions cut 0 bases from V and 5 bases from J, with 11 bases between. This CDR3 has 15 residues. CDR3 nucleotide sequence: TGTGCCATCAGTGAGTCCAGGACAATAGATCAGCCCCAGCATTTT. Translated: CAISESRTIDQPQHF.

V and J are TRBV7-2 and TRBJ2-5; no clear D. Between the trimmed V and J ends, which lost 2 bases and 5 bases, there was a span of 15 bases. Germline-derived CDR1 and CDR2 are SGHTA and FQGNSA. The CDR3 is 15 residues long. The CDR3, as DNA: TGTGCCAGCAGCTTAAACAACTTGCCGAGTGAGACCCAGTACTTC. It codes for CASSLNNLPSETQYF.

The genes are TRBV9 and TRBJ2-3; 12 bases are a match to TRBD2. There are 16 residues in the CDR3. The germline CDR1 and CDR2 sequences are SGDLS and YYNGEE. The V segment lost 3 bases and the J segment 5 bases; nucleotides outside the gene matches: 7. Here the CDR3 reads CASSAPTSGGIDTQYF. For the CDR3, the DNA is TGTGCCAGCAGCGCACCGACTAGCGGGGGAATAGATACGCAGTATTTT.

This rearrangement joins TRBV28 to TRBJ1-2, with unresolved D. Germline CDR1 is MDHEN and CDR2 is SYDVKM. V lost 3 bases and J 8 bases, leaving 10 bases between the germline ends. This CDR3 region has 12 residues. The CDR3 DNA reads as TGTGCCAGCAGTTTTATCGGCGGAGGCTACACCTTC. This sequence encodes CASSFIGGGYTF.

CDR3 in amino acids: CASSNEDVDGNTEAFF. CDR3 nucleotides: TGCGCCAGCAGTAACGAAGACGTGGACGGAAACACTGAAGCTTTCTTT. The gene calls are TRBV10-1 and TRBJ1-1; D gene unclear. The germline V gene has CDR1 WNHNN and CDR2 SYGVQD (reference sequence). The CDR3 extends over 16 amino acids. Trimming stripped 5 bases from V and 2 bases from J, with 18 bases between.

The chain is built from TRBV6-5 and TRBJ2-7; the D gene is possibly TRBD1 (5 bases). This CDR3 comprises 13 residues. Germline V gene data show CDR1 as MNHEY and CDR2 as SVGAGI. V lost 7 bases and J 6 bases, leaving 16 bases between the germline ends. The DNA of the CDR3 is TGTGCCAGCACGGCTCAAGTCACAGGCGAGCAGTACTTC. It translates to CASTAQVTGEQYF.

The V call is TRBV19, the J call TRBJ2-1, with D maybe TRBD1 (6 bases). The CDR3 length is 13 residues. V gave up 6 bases and J gave up 1 base, with 7 bases separating them. The germline gives CDR1 LNHDA, CDR2 SQIVND (reference sequence). CDR3 in amino acids: CASSGQSYNEQFF. CDR3 in DNA: TGTGCCAGTAGCGGACAGTCCTACAATGAGCAGTTCTTC.

The chain is built from TRBV5-6 and TRBJ2-7; D is perhaps TRBD1 or TRBD2 (5 bases each). Germline V lookup: CDR1 SGHDT, CDR2 YYEEEE. The CDR3 spans 14 residues. V lost 3 bases, J lost 7 bases, and 17 bases lay in between. Written as DNA, the CDR3 is TGTGCCAGCAGCTCCGGGACGGGGTTAGGGGAGCAGTACTTC. Residues: CASSSGTGLGEQYF.

This chain connects TRBV4-2 to TRBJ2-7; D unclear. The CDR3 totals 14 residues. Germline CDR1 LGHNA, CDR2 YNFKEQ. Trimming took off 0 bases at V and 9 bases at J, with 15 bases between the two ends. The chain's CDR3 is CASSQDEQTLGQYF. Written as DNA, the CDR3 is TGTGCCAGCAGCCAAGATGAACAGACTCTAGGGCAGTACTTC.

The CDR3 sequence is CASSTRPNLDTQYF. CDR3 sequence (DNA): TGTGCCAGCAGCACCAGACCCAATCTTGATACGCAGTATTTT. V is TRBV9 and J is TRBJ2-3; D gene uncertain. The germline V gene has CDR1 SGDLS and CDR2 YYNGEE. V was pared by 4 bases and J by 6 bases, with 15 bases between. The CDR3 extends over 14 amino acids.

The gene calls are TRBV28 and TRBJ1-2; 7 bases map to TRBD1. This CDR3 spans 13 amino acids. Trimming cost V 6 bases and J 1 base; bases outside gene matches: 2. Looked up from germline, CDR1 is MDHEN and CDR2 is SYDVKM. The CDR3 protein is CASRRDSNYGYTF. CDR3 DNA: TGTGCCAGCAGGCGGGACAGTAACTATGGCTACACCTTC.

The genes are TRBV21-1 and TRBJ1-4. TRBV21-1 is flagged as a pseudogene. The CDR3 is made up of 12 amino acids. CDR3 sequence (DNA): TGTGCCTCAGAGGGAATTCGCGAAAAACTGTTTTTT. Its translation is CASEGIREKLFF.

The chain combines TRBV28 with TRBJ1-2, with unresolved D. This CDR3 has 13 amino acids. Germline V gene lookup returns CDR1 MDHEN and CDR2 SYDVKM. With 3 bases removed from V and 5 bases from J, the gap between germline ends came to 10 bases. The CDR3: CASSLSAEYGYTF. DNA for the CDR3: TGTGCCAGCAGTTTGTCGGCGGAGTATGGCTACACCTTC.

The V call is TRBV10-3, the J call TRBJ1-2; D is uncertain. The CDR3 has 12 residues. Trimming took off 0 bases at V and 6 bases at J, with 5 bases between the two ends. Germline V lookup: CDR1 ENHRY, CDR2 SYGVKD. CDR3: CAISESTDGYTF. The CDR3 DNA reads as TGTGCCATCAGTGAGTCGACTGATGGCTACACCTTC.

The V gene is TRBV9, the J gene TRBJ1-1; D unresolved. Per the germline V gene, CDR1 is SGDLS and CDR2 is YYNGEE. V lost 3 bases to trimming and J lost 1 base, with 16 bases between them. CDR3 length: 16 amino acids. CDR3 loop: CASSANPGERNTEAFF. The CDR3 nucleotides read TGTGCCAGCAGCGCAAACCCCGGGGAGAGGAACACTGAAGCTTTCTTT.

CDR3 nucleotide sequence: TGTGCCAGCAGTTACTCTCGGACAGGCAGACAGTACTTC. Its protein product is CASSYSRTGRQYF. The rearrangement joins TRBV6-5 to TRBJ2-7, with 7 nucleotides matching TRBD1. The CDR3 has 13 amino acids. V was pared by 0 bases and J by 10 bases, with 6 bases of the junction left unmatched. CDR1 and CDR2 (germline): MNHEY, SVGAGI.

This chain links TRBV4-1 with TRBJ1-5; TRBD1 matches at 7 bases. The CDR3 has 19 residues. V gave up 1 base and J gave up 4 bases; unmatched junction bases: 16. Germline lookup yields CDR1 MGHRA and CDR2 YSYEKL. DNA of the CDR3: TGCGCCAGCAGCCAAGTCGGTTTAAGGGACAGTCGGATTAATCAGCCCCAGCATTTT. Translated: CASSQVGLRDSRINQPQHF.

The chain carries TRBV14 and TRBJ1-2; the D gene is possibly TRBD1 (5 bases). This CDR3 region has 15 residues. Per the germline V gene, CDR1 is SGHDN and CDR2 is FVKESK. V was trimmed by 4 bases and J by 4 bases, leaving 16 bases between them. The CDR3 region has the DNA TGTGCCAGCAGCCCCCTTTCGACAGCGACCTATGGCTACACCTTC. This codes for CASSPLSTATYGYTF.

The gene calls are TRBV6-6 and TRBJ2-1, with 7 bases identical to TRBD1. The V gene's germline CDR1 is MNHNY and CDR2 SVGAGI (reference sequence). This CDR3 has 12 residues. V lost 2 bases, J lost 10 bases, and 2 bases stayed unmatched. DNA for the CDR3: TGTGCCAGCAGTTACAGGGGGCAAGAGCAGTTCTTC. Translating it yields CASSYRGQEQFF.

J is TRBJ2-5 and V is TRBV7-2, with 8 bases matching TRBD1. The CDR3 extends over 14 amino acids. The V gene's germline CDR1 is SGHTA and CDR2 FQGNSA. The junction had 5 bases not matched to a gene; V was cut back by 3 bases and J by 5 bases. This CDR3 is CASSFQGAGETQYF. In DNA form, the CDR3 reads TGTGCCAGCAGCTTTCAGGGGGCGGGGGAGACCCAGTACTTC.

This clone was counted between two and nine times. The CDR3 coding sequence is TGTGCCAGCAGTGAAGGGGGCAGCGACCGTCTCGGGGACACCATATATTTT. Protein product: CASSEGGSDRLGDTIYF. This chain joins TRBV2 and TRBJ1-3, with TRBD1 as a possible D gene (5 bases). Germline CDR1 reads SNHLY; CDR2 reads FYNNEI. The CDR3 consists of 17 residues. Trimming cost V 1 base and J 8 bases, with 21 bases left between them. The complete variable domain, with remaining parts taken from reference TRBV2 and TRBJ1-3, reads EPEVTQTPSHQVTQMGQEVILRCVPISNHLYFYWYRQILGQKVEFLVSFYNNEISEKSEIFDDQFSVERPDGSNFTLKIRSTKLEDSAMYFCASSEGGSDRLGDTIYFGEGSWLTVV.

The chain couples TRBV12-5 to TRBJ2-2, with 8 bases matching TRBD1. Per germline, CDR1 LGHNT and CDR2 FRNRAP. The V gene end was trimmed by 2 bases and the J gene end by 8 bases; junction bases not matched to a gene: 13. The CDR3 is 17 amino acids. Here the CDR3 reads CASGLLQGGSLHGELFF. The CDR3 DNA reads as TGTGCTAGTGGTTTGCTACAGGGGGGCTCGCTACATGGGGAGCTGTTTTTT.